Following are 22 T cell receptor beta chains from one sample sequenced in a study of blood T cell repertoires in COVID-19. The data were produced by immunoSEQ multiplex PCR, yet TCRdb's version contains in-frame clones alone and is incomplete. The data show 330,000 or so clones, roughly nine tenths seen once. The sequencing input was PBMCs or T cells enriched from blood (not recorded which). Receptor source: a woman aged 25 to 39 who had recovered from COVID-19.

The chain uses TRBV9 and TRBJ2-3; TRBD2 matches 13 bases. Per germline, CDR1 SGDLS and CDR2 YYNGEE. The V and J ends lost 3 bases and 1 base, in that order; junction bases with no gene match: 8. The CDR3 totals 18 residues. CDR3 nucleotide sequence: TGTGCCAGCAGCGCCCACAGGGGACTAGCGGGACGCACAGATACGCAGTATTTT. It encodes CASSAHRGLAGRTDTQYF. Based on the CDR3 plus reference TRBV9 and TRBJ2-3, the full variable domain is DSGVTQTPKHLITATGQRVTLRCSPRSGDLSVYWYQQSLDQGLQFLIQYYNGEERAKGNILERFSAQQFPDLHSELNLSSLELGDSALYFCASSAHRGLAGRTDTQYFGPGTRLTVL.

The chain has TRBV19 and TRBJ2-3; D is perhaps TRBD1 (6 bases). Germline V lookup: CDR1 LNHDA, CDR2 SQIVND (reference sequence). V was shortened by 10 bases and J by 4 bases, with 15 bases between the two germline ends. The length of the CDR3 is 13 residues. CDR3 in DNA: TGTGCCACTAAGGGGGTCGGGGCAGATACGCAGTATTTT. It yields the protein CATKGVGADTQYF.

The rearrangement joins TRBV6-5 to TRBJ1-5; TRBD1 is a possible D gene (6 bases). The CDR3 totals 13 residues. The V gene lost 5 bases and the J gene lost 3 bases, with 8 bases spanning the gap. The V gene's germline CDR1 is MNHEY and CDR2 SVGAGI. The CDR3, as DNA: TGTGCCAGCAGTAACAGGGACAATCAGCCCCAGCATTTT. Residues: CASSNRDNQPQHF.

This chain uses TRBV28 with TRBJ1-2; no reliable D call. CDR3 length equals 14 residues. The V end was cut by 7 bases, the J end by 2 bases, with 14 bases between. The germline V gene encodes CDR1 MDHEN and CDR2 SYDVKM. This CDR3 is CASNSLVRNYGYTF. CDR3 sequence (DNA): TGTGCCAGCAATTCCCTGGTCCGGAACTATGGCTACACCTTC.

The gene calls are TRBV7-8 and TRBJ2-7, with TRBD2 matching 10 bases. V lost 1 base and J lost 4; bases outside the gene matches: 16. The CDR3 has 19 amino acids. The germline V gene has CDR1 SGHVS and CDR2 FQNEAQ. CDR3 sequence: CASSLVSRGSGGAGYEQYF. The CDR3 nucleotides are TGTGCCAGCAGCTTAGTTTCCCGGGGGAGCGGGGGGGCCGGGTACGAGCAGTACTTC.

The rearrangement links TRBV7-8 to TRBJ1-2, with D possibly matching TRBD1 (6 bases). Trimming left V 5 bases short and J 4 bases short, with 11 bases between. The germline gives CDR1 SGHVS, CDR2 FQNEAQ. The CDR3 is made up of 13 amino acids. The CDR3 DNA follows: TGTGCCAGCAGCCGGGACACCTCCTATGGCTACACCTTC. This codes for CASSRDTSYGYTF.

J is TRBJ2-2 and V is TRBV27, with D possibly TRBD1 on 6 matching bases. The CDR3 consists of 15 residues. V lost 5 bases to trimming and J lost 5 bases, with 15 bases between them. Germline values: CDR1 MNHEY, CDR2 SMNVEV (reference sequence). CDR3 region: CASSPAVRGTGELFF. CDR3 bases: TGTGCCAGCAGTCCGGCCGTCAGGGGAACCGGGGAGCTGTTTTTT.

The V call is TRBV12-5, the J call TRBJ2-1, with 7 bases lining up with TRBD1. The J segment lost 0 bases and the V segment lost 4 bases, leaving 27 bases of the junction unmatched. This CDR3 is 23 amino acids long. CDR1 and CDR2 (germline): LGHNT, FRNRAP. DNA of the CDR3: TGTGCTAGTGGTTCCATCGTTTACCGGGACAGAGAAGGTCGGAGTAGCTCCTACAATGAGCAGTTCTTC. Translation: CASGSIVYRDREGRSSSYNEQFF.

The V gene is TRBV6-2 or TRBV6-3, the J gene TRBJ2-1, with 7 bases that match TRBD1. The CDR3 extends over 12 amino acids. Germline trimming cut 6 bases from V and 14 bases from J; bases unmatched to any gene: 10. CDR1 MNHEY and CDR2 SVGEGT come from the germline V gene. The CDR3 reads CASSRTRGLEFF. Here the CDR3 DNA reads TGTGCCAGCAGCAGAACCAGGGGGTTGGAGTTCTTC.

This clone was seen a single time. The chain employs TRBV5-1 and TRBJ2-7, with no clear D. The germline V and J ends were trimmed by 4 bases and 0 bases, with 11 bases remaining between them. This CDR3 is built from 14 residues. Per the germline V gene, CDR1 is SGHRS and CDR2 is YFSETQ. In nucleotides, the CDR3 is TGCGCCAGCAGCGGCGGAGATAGCTCCTACGAGCAGTACTTC. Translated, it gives CASSGGDSSYEQYF.

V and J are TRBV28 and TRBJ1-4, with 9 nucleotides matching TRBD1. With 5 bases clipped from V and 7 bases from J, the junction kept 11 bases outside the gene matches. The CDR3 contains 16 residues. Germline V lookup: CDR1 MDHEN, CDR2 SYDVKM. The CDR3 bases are TGTGCCAGCAGTAAATACCGACAGGGGGTAGGTGAAAAACTGTTTTTT. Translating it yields CASSKYRQGVGEKLFF.

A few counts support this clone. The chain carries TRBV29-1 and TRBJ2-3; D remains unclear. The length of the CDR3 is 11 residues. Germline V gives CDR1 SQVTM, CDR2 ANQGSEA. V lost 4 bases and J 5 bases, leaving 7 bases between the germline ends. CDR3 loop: CSVGPGDTQYF. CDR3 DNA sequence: TGCAGCGTTGGGCCAGGAGATACGCAGTATTTT.

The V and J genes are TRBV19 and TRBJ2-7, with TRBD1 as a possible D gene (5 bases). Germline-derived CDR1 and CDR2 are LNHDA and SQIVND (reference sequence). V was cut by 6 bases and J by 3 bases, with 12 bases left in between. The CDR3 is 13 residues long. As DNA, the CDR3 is TGTGCCAGTAGCCAGGGAATTATCTACGAGCAGTACTTC. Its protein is CASSQGIIYEQYF.

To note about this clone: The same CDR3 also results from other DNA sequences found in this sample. CDR3 amino acids: CASSPGTNTGELFF. For the CDR3, the DNA is TGTGCCAGCTCACCAGGGACAAACACCGGGGAGCTGTTTTTT. The chain links TRBV18 to TRBJ2-2; D might be TRBD1 (6 bases). This CDR3 has 14 residues. The germline V gene has CDR1 KGHSH and CDR2 LQKENI. V was cut by 2 bases and J by 2 bases, with 6 bases left in between.

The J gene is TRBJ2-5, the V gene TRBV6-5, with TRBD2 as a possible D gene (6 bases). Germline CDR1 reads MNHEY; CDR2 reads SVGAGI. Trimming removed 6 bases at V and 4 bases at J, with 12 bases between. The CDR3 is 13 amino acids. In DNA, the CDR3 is TGTGCCAGCAGCCCCGGGAGTCCAGAGACCCAGTACTTC. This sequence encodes CASSPGSPETQYF.

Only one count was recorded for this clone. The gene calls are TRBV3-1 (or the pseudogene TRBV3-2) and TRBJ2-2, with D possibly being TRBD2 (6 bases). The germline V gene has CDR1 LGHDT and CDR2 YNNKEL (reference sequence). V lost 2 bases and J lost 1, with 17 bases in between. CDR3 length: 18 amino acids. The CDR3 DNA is TGTGCCAGCAGCCAACCTAGCCGGGACTTGATGAACACCGGGGAGCTGTTTTTT. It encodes CASSQPSRDLMNTGELFF.

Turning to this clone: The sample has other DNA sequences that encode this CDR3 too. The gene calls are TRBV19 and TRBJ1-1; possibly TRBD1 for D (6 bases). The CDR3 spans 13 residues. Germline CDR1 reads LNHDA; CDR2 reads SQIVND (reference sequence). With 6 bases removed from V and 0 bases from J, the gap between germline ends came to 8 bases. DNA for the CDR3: TGTGCCAGTAGGGACAGCATGAACACTGAAGCTTTCTTT. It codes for CASRDSMNTEAFF.

As DNA, the CDR3 is TGTGCCAGCAGCCAAGATCAGACTAGAGCGCAGTTCTTC. It is translated as CASSQDQTRAQFF. The rearrangement uses TRBV14 and TRBJ2-1, with D tentatively TRBD2 (6 bases). The CDR3 spans 13 residues. V shed 0 bases and J shed 12 bases, with 12 bases lying between them. CDR1 and CDR2 from the germline V gene are SGHDN and FVKESK.

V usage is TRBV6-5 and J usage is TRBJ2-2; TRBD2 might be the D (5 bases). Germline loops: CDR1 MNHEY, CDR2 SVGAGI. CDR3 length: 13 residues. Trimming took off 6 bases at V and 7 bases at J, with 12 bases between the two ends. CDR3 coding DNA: TGTGCCAGCAGGAGGGAAGGTGGCGGGGAGCTGTTTTTT. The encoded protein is CASRREGGGELFF.

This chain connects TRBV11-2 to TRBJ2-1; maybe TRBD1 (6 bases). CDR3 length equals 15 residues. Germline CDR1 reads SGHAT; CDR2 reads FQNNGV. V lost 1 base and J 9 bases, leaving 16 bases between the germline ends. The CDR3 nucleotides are TGTGCCAGCAGCTTAGGCCAGGGGCACCGAGGTGAGCAGTTCTTC. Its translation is CASSLGQGHRGEQFF. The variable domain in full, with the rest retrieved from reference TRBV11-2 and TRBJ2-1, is EAGVAQSPRYKIIEKRQSVAFWCNPISGHATLYWYQQILGQGPKLLIQFQNNGVVDDSQLPKDRFSAERLKGVDSTLKIQPAKLEDSAVYLCASSLGQGHRGEQFFGPGTRLTVL.

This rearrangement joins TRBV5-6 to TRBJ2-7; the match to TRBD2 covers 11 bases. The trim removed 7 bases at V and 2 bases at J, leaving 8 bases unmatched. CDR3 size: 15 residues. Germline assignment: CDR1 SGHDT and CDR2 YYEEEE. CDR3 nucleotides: TGTGCCAGCGGCCCCAGGGGACTAGCGGCCTACGAGCAGTACTTC. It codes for CASGPRGLAAYEQYF.

The chain's CDR3 is CASSEQVQETQYF. In nucleotides, the CDR3 is TGTGCCAGTAGTGAACAGGTCCAAGAGACCCAGTACTTC. The chain joins TRBV19 to TRBJ2-5; a weak D match, TRBD1 (5 bases). The germline CDR1 and CDR2 sequences are LNHDA and SQIVND (reference sequence). This CDR3 has 13 amino acids. V lost 5 bases to trimming and J lost 1 base, with 8 bases between them.